This T cell receptor (beta chain) is drawn from a study of blood T cell repertoires in COVID-19. About the study: Samples of COVID-19 (acute and convalescent) were obtained from the United States, Italy and Spain. PBMCs, B-cell-depleted T cells, or T cells provided the cDNA or gDNA that made up the material.

The repertoire was sequenced with immunoSEQ multiplex PCR; TCRdb's copy has only in-frame clones and lacks some. Here the sample spans 98,000 or so clones, approximately 91% being singletons. The V gene end was trimmed by 5 bases and the J gene end by 9 bases; junction bases not matched to a gene: 7. The CDR3 is 15 amino acids. Germline CDR1 SGHTA, CDR2 FQGTGA. This receptor was taken from a man aged 60-69 years with COVID-19, enrolled during active disease. Specimen: peripheral blood. This rearrangement joins TRBV7-3 to TRBJ1-6; 10 bases fit TRBD1. For the CDR3, the DNA is TGTGCCAGCAGCAGGGACAGGGGAAGAGGTTCACCCCTCCACTTT. Protein: CASSRDRGRGSPLHF.